The 5 T cell receptor beta chains reported below all come from one sample, sequenced in a study of blood T cell repertoires in COVID-19. Clones were read by immunoSEQ multiplex PCR, and TCRdb kept only the in-frame ones, dropping some. Here the sample spans approximately 150,000 clones, 65% to 85% being singletons. Material: peripheral blood. These receptors came from a man under 40 with COVID-19, enrolled during active disease.

This clone was picked up a small number of times. The J gene is TRBJ1-4, the V gene TRBV30; TRBD1 matches at 7 bases. V lost 1 base, J lost 7 bases, and 3 bases stayed unmatched. There are 13 residues in the CDR3. Germline lookup yields CDR1 GTSNPN and CDR2 SVGIG (reference sequence). The CDR3: CAWSAGQSEKLFF. CDR3 sequence (DNA): TGTGCCTGGAGTGCGGGACAGAGTGAAAAACTGTTTTTT.

The chain couples TRBV27 to TRBJ1-4, with D perhaps matching TRBD1 (6 bases). Trimming took off 0 bases at V and 0 bases at J, with 11 bases between the two ends. The V gene's germline CDR1 is MNHEY and CDR2 SMNVEV (reference sequence). The CDR3 consists of 17 residues. The CDR3 DNA follows: TGTGCCAGCAGTTTATCGGGGGCCGGTGCAACTAATGAAAAACTGTTTTTT. Residues: CASSLSGAGATNEKLFF.

V and J are TRBV7-6 and TRBJ2-1; 12 bases are shared with TRBD2. This CDR3 is built from 17 residues. Germline-derived CDR1 and CDR2 are SGHVS and FNYEAQ. After removal of 5 bases from V and 0 bases from J, the junction contained 5 bases not matched to a gene. The CDR3 DNA sequence: TGTGCCAGCAGCCGTTCGACTAGCGGGAGCTCCTACAATGAGCAGTTCTTC. Translated: CASSRSTSGSSYNEQFF.

V usage is TRBV6-2 or TRBV6-3 and J usage is TRBJ1-1; no reliable D call. Germline CDR1 and CDR2: MNHEY and SVGEGT. V shed 2 bases and J shed 5 bases, with 12 bases lying between them. The CDR3 consists of 14 residues. The CDR3 DNA reads TGTGCCAGCAGTTACGGGTTTCGAGGGACTGAAGCTTTCTTT. This sequence encodes CASSYGFRGTEAFF.

The chain has TRBV19 and TRBJ2-5, with 8 nucleotides matching TRBD1. This CDR3 contains 14 residues. Germline V CDR1 and CDR2: LNHDA, SQIVND (reference sequence). The V gene end was trimmed by 5 bases and the J gene end by 3 bases; junction bases not matched to a gene: 5. CDR3 coding DNA: TGTGCCAGTAGTCCGGGACAGGTCAAAGAGACCCAGTACTTC. This gives the protein CASSPGQVKETQYF.